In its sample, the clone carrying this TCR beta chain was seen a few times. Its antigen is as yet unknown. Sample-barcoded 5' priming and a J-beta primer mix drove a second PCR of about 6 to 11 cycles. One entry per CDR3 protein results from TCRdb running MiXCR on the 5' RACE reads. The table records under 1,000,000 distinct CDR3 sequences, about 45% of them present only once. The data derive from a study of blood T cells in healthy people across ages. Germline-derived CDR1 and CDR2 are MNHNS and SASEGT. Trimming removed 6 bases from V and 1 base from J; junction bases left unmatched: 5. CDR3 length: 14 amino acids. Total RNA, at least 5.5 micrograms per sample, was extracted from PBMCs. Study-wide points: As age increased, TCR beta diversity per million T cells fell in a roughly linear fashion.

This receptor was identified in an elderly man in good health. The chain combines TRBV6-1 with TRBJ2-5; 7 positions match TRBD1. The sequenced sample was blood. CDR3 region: CASRTGDSQETQYF. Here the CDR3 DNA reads TGTGCCAGCAGGACTGGGGACAGCCAAGAGACCCAGTACTTC.